These 3 T cell receptor beta chains were all obtained from the same sample, sequenced in a study of cytomegalovirus exposure and HLA in healthy donors. The PCR contained 60 Vbeta and 13 Jbeta primers. Profiled with immunoSEQ multiplex PCR; TCRdb holds only in-frame clones, not every one. Of roughly 200,000 clones listed, about 86% were seen once; the top ten hold around 0.31%. What was sequenced was PBMCs. The source of these receptors is a woman aged 25 to 39 in good health and CMV-seronegative.

A few counts support this clone. The chain has TRBV19 and TRBJ1-2, with D perhaps matching TRBD1 (5 bases). CDR3 length equals 11 residues. The germline CDR1 and CDR2 sequences are LNHDA and SQIVND (reference sequence). V lost 1 base and J lost 8, with 5 bases in between. This CDR3 is CASSIAGGYTF. CDR3 coding DNA: TGTGCCAGTAGTATAGCAGGGGGCTACACCTTC.

This clone was observed a handful of times. The chain is built from TRBV9 and TRBJ2-1; 7 bases agree with TRBD1. Germline-derived CDR1 and CDR2 are SGDLS and YYNGEE. The ends lost 4 bases at V and 5 bases at J; junction bases unmatched: 9. The CDR3 is made up of 15 amino acids. The CDR3 region is CASSSLGQRNNEQFF. The CDR3 coding sequence is TGTGCCAGCAGCTCCCTGGGACAGAGAAACAATGAGCAGTTCTTC.

V usage is TRBV19 and J usage is TRBJ2-1, with TRBD2 matching over 11 bases. V gave up 5 bases and J gave up 4 bases; unmatched junction bases: 7. This CDR3 comprises 16 residues. Germline V lookup: CDR1 LNHDA, CDR2 SQIVND (reference sequence). The CDR3 loop reads CASSELAGVSYNEQFF. DNA of the CDR3: TGTGCCAGTAGTGAACTAGCGGGAGTCTCTTACAATGAGCAGTTCTTC.